This T cell receptor (beta chain) was documented in a study of PD-L1 blockade in urothelial cancer. In the study overall: About 90% of the roughly 29 patients were men with bladder-origin urothelial cancer. Researchers looked at the blood 3 weeks (second dose) and 6 weeks after treatment began. Typically, measured as a median, blood samples had 141,255 T cells.

This clone was observed a handful of times. Trimming stripped 7 bases from V and 5 bases from J, with 8 bases between. Germline V gene lookup returns CDR1 LNHDA and CDR2 SQIVND (reference sequence). The CDR3 covers 12 residues. Time point indicated: peripheral blood 6 weeks after treatment start. Some clones are missing from TCRdb's copy, which holds only in-frame ones; the method was immunoSEQ multiplex PCR. The data show around 110,000 clones, with under 95% seen just once and about 4% held by the top ten. J is TRBJ2-2 and V is TRBV19; tentatively, D is TRBD1 (6 bases). The sequence came from a man between 60 and 70 years old with urothelial cancer. The source material was PBMCs, sampled around atezolizumab (anti-PD-L1) treatment. DNA for the CDR3: TGTGCCAGTACACAGGGTACCGGGGAGCTGTTTTTT. The encoded protein is CASTQGTGELFF. Drawing the rest from reference TRBV19 and TRBJ2-2, the complete variable domain is DGGITQSPKYLFRKEGQNVTLSCEQNLNHDAMYWYRQDPGQGLRLIYYSQIVNDFQKGDIAEGYSVSREKKESFPLTVTSAQKNPTAFYLCASTQGTGELFFGEGSRLTVL.